This TCR beta chain was observed in a study of cytomegalovirus exposure and HLA in healthy donors. The germline gives CDR1 LNHDA, CDR2 SQIVND (reference sequence). Deletions cut 1 base from V and 0 bases from J, with 22 bases between. The CDR3 runs 19 residues. Some clones are missing from TCRdb's copy, which holds only in-frame ones; the method was immunoSEQ multiplex PCR. The sample includes roughly 70,000 clones, 97% of them seen just once. The sequence derives from a woman between 18 and 30 years old in good health and CMV-seropositive. The rearrangement uses TRBV19 and TRBJ2-7; TRBD2 is a possible D gene (6 bases). Input material: PBMCs. The CDR3 coding sequence is TGTGCCAGTAGTATAGCACTAGCATCCGTTCAAAGCCCCTCCTACGAGCAGTACTTC. It yields the protein CASSIALASVQSPSYEQYF. The variable domain in full, completed from reference TRBV19 and TRBJ2-7, reads DGGITQSPKYLFRKEGQNVTLSCEQNLNHDAMYWYRQDPGQGLRLIYYSQIVNDFQKGDIAEGYSVSREKKESFPLTVTSAQKNPTAFYLCASSIALASVQSPSYEQYFGPGTRLTVT.